This TCR beta chain came from a study of a mutant IDH1 vaccine in newly diagnosed glioma. Turning to the study itself: Patients under treatment included about 62% males and approximately 38% females and had a mean age of 40.4 years.

Specified time point: week 35, safety follow-up. Every vaccine dose comprised 300 ug of mutant IDH1 20-mer peptide plus topical imiquimod. Regarding this clone: The antigen is not known.

Germline V gene data show CDR1 as MGHDK and CDR2 as SYGVNS. V lost 8 bases, J lost 4 bases, and 12 bases stayed unmatched. The CDR3 totals 16 residues. Using immunoSEQ multiplex PCR, the repertoire was profiled, and TCRdb retains in-frame clones only, with some absent. Among about 48,000 clones listed, around four fifths were seen once. The material sequenced was PBMCs, taken from a glioma patient whose treatment included an IDH1 peptide vaccine. The receptor was isolated from a middle-aged man with glioma. The J gene is TRBJ2-1, the V gene TRBV25-1, with 9 bases that match TRBD2. CDR3: CASPRRASGVYNEQFF. The CDR3 DNA sequence: TGTGCCAGCCCGCGTCGGGCTAGCGGGGTGTACAATGAGCAGTTCTTC.